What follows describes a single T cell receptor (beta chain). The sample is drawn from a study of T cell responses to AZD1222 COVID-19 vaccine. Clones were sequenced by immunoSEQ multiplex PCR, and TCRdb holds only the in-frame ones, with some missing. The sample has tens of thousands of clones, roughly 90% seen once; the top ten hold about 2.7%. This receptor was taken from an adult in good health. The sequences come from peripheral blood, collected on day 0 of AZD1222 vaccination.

The CDR3 region is CASSESGAIYGYTF. CDR3 DNA: TGTGCCAGCAGTGAAAGTGGGGCTATCTATGGCTACACCTTC. The chain couples TRBV6-1 to TRBJ1-2; a possible D gene is TRBD1 (5 bases). CDR1 and CDR2 from the germline V gene are MNHNS and SASEGT. The CDR3 loop spans 14 amino acids. The V and J ends lost 2 bases and 4 bases respectively, with 11 bases between them.